This TCR beta chain was recorded in a study of blood T cell repertoires in COVID-19. On the study more broadly: In each case, the material was cDNA or gDNA derived from T cells, B-cell-depleted T cells, or PBMCs.

This CDR3 has 13 residues. With 5 bases removed from V and 3 bases from J, the gap between germline ends came to 10 bases. The germline gives CDR1 LNHDA, CDR2 SQIVND (reference sequence). Assay used: immunoSEQ multiplex PCR; TCRdb lists only in-frame clones, some missing. Found here are roughly 150,000 clones, around 80% of them singletons; the top ten hold around 5%. Allocation to cohorts depended on clinical history reported by the participants. The TCR comes from a man between 70 and 80 years old who had been exposed to COVID-19. The rearrangement uses TRBV19 and TRBJ1-2; TRBD1 might be the D (5 bases). The sample consisted of PBMCs or T cells enriched from blood (not recorded which). Here the CDR3 DNA reads TGTGCCAGTAGTCTGGGCAGGGACTATGGCTACACCTTC. Its translation: CASSLGRDYGYTF.